This TCR beta chain was profiled in a study of T cell responses to AZD1222 COVID-19 vaccine. Study outcomes and limitations: Repertoire sampling happened only post peak T cell response. Elevations in Spike-specific TCR breadth and depth followed administration of two AZD1222 doses. Per reports, nearly half of all spike-specific TCRs target regions that are unmutated in variants. The donor group comprised mostly white British people and more females; the analysis possibly underestimated clonal diversity.

The CDR3 covers 13 residues. The germline CDR1 and CDR2 sequences are MDHEN and SYDVKM. V lost 2 bases, J lost 3 bases, and 7 bases lay in between. A word on this clone: What it binds is not known.

Repertoires were generated with immunoSEQ multiplex PCR, while TCRdb's copy carries only in-frame clones and drops some. The repertoire consists of around 110,000 clones, with approximately 93% occurring once and the leading ten covering about 2.7%. Material: peripheral blood, obtained on day 0 of AZD1222 vaccination. This clonotype was obtained from an adult in good health. V usage is TRBV28 and J usage is TRBJ1-1; the D gene is possibly TRBD1 (5 bases). The CDR3 bases are TGTGCCAGCAGTTTACGGGGGTACACTGAAGCTTTCTTT. It is translated as CASSLRGYTEAFF.